The rows below give T cell receptor beta chains drawn from one sample of a study of cytomegalovirus exposure and HLA in healthy donors. Sequencing was performed with immunoSEQ multiplex PCR; in TCRdb, only in-frame clones are kept and a portion is missing. The table lists about 120,000 clones. Sequenced input: PBMCs. Source of these receptors: a man younger than 35 in good health and CMV-seronegative. CDR3s include the opening cysteine and the closing phenylalanine or tryptophan. A D gene is named only where the DNA matches it firmly.

v_gene	d_gene	j_gene	CDR3nt	CDR3aa
TRBV7-9	TRBD2	TRBJ2-5	TGTGCCAGCAGCTCCGTGGGCCCGGGGGGACAAGAGACCCAGTACTTC	CASSSVGPGGQETQYF
TRBV5-1	TRBD2	TRBJ2-3	TGCGCCAGCAGCTTGCCTAGCGGGAGTGGGAGAGATACGCAGTATTTT	CASSLPSGSGRDTQYF
TRBV29-1	TRBD1	TRBJ1-1	TGCAGCGTTGACAGGGGGAGGGAAGCTTTCTTT	CSVDRGREAFF
TRBV25-1	-	TRBJ1-6	TGTGCCAGCAGTGAATACGGGACTGCCTTCACCCTCCACTTT	CASSEYGTAFTLHF
TRBV11-2	TRBD2	TRBJ2-5	TGTGCCAGCAGCTTTTCGGGGGGGGGTGACCAAGAGACCCAGTACTTC	CASSFSGGGDQETQYF
TRBV20-1	-	TRBJ2-3	TGCAGTGCTAGAGGTGGCTATACGCAGTATTTT	CSARGGYTQYF
TRBV7-9	TRBD1	TRBJ1-2	TGTGCCAGCAGCCCCGGACAGGCCTATGGCTACACCTTC	CASSPGQAYGYTF
TRBV28	-	TRBJ1-1	TGTGCCAGCAGTTTAGGCGGCAGGGGTGAGGTGGGAACTGAAGCTTTCTTT	CASSLGGRGEVGTEAFF
TRBV6-5	TRBD1	TRBJ2-7	TGTGCCAGCAGTTCGAGGGACAGATACTACGAGCAGTACTTC	CASSSRDRYYEQYF
TRBV7-8	-	TRBJ2-1	TGTGCCAGCAGCTCCGGGGTTAACTCCTACAATGAGCAGTTCTTC	CASSSGVNSYNEQFF
TRBV7-2	TRBD2	TRBJ2-1	TGTGCCAGCAGCGCCCTAGCGGGAGGACCCTACAATGAGCAGTTCTTC	CASSALAGGPYNEQFF
TRBV6-4	TRBD1	TRBJ2-2	TGTGCCAGCAGTCCCGGGACAGGGGGGACCGGGGAGCTGTTTTTT	CASSPGTGGTGELFF
TRBV5-5	TRBD2	TRBJ2-2	TGTGCCAGCAGTTGGGACTATTCGAACACCGGGGAGCTGTTTTTT	CASSWDYSNTGELFF
TRBV5-1	-	TRBJ2-5	TGCGCCAGCAGCGCCGGACAAGGCGGAGAGACCCAGTACTTC	CASSAGQGGETQYF
TRBV7-6	-	TRBJ2-3	TGTGCCAGCAGCTTAGGGGCGAGATCTAGCACAGATACGCAGTATTTT	CASSLGARSSTDTQYF
TRBV27	-	TRBJ1-5	TGTGCCAGCAGGAACCGGGGGGGACACCTGAGCAATCAGCCCCAGCATTTT	CASRNRGGHLSNQPQHF
TRBV11-3	-	TRBJ2-1	TGTGCCAGCAGCCTAGCGAGCGGGACAACCTACAATGAGCAGTTCTTC	CASSLASGTTYNEQFF
TRBV27	-	TRBJ1-1	TGTGCCAGCAGTTTTCCCAGGGGCCGAACAGGTGAAGCTTTCTTT	CASSFPRGRTGEAFF
TRBV18	TRBD2	TRBJ2-1	TGTGCCAGCTCACCGACTAGCGGGAGGGGGTATGAGCAGTTCTTC	CASSPTSGRGYEQFF
TRBV25-1	-	TRBJ2-2	TGTGCCAGCAGTGAATTTGGAGGCACCGGGGAGCTGTTTTTT	CASSEFGGTGELFF
TRBV7-8	-	TRBJ2-3	TGTGCCAGCAGCTTAAGGGGTCTCAACACAGATACGCAGTATTTT	CASSLRGLNTDTQYF
TRBV19	-	TRBJ1-6	TGTGCCAGTAGTCCCCAGGCCTATAATTCACCCCTCCACTTT	CASSPQAYNSPLHF
TRBV5-4	-	TRBJ1-2	TGTGCCAGCAGCTTAACAGGCAGGGGTAACTATGGCTACACCTTC	CASSLTGRGNYGYTF
TRBV19	-	TRBJ1-5	TGTGCCAGTAGGTTGATGGGGGGGGATCAGCCCCAGCATTTT	CASRLMGGDQPQHF
TRBV19	-	TRBJ2-5	TGTGCCAGTAGTATAGGTCTAGGCAGAGAGACCCAGTACTTC	CASSIGLGRETQYF
TRBV5-1	-	TRBJ2-1	TGCGCCAGCAGCTTGGGGGGCCTAGCGAGCTTAAAATTCAATGAGCAGTTCTTC	CASSLGGLASLKFNEQFF
TRBV9	TRBD2	TRBJ2-3	TGTGCCAGCAGCGCGGAAGGAGGAGGGACTAGCGGGGCGGCTGGTGCGCAGTATTTT	CASSAEGGGTSGAAGAQYF
TRBV5-1	-	TRBJ2-1	TGCGCCAGCCATCAGGGCGGTGAGCAGTTCTTC	CASHQGGEQFF
TRBV19	-	TRBJ1-2	TGTGCCAGTAGTGGAGTCGGACAGCTCTATGGCTACACCTTC	CASSGVGQLYGYTF
TRBV15	-	TRBJ2-7	TGTGCCACCAGCAGAGATCGGGAGACAGTCTACGAGCAGTACTTC	CATSRDRETVYEQYF
TRBV7-9	TRBD1	TRBJ2-2	TGTGCCAGCAGAACAGGGGAAGTGAACACCGGGGAGCTGTTTTTT	CASRTGEVNTGELFF
TRBV4-1	TRBD2	TRBJ2-7	TGCGCCAGCAGCCCCCCGGGGGGCTACGAGCAGTACTTC	CASSPPGGYEQYF
TRBV10-3	TRBD2	TRBJ2-7	TGTGCCTCCGACCAGGGTGGGGGGGGGTCCTACGAGCAGTACTTC	CASDQGGGGSYEQYF
TRBV4-1	-	TRBJ2-5	TGCGCCAGCAGTTCCGCCGGCCAAGAGACCCAGTACTTC	CASSSAGQETQYF
TRBV9	-	TRBJ2-3	TGTGCCAGCAGCGTAGGGGCTTTGCAGTATTTT	CASSVGALQYF
TRBV19	-	TRBJ2-3	TGTGCCAGTAGTATAGATGCGAATTTAGATACGCAGTATTTT	CASSIDANLDTQYF
TRBV30	-	TRBJ1-1	TGTGCCTGGACATTCTGGGTTGGGGAGAGGATGAACACTGAAGCTTTCTTT	CAWTFWVGERMNTEAFF
TRBV18	TRBD1	TRBJ2-7	TGTGCCAGCTCACCAGTCAGGGGGAGCGAGCAGTACTTC	CASSPVRGSEQYF
TRBV7-6	-	TRBJ2-3	TGTGCCAGCAGCTCCAGTACAGATACGCAGTATTTT	CASSSSTDTQYF
TRBV11-2	-	TRBJ2-7	TGTGCCAGCAGCTCCGCCTACGAGCAGTACTTC	CASSSAYEQYF
TRBV10-1	-	TRBJ2-2	TGCGCCAGCAGTGAGCAGAGGGTCCCCGGGGAGCTGTTTTTT	CASSEQRVPGELFF
TRBV29-1	TRBD2	TRBJ2-2	TGCAGCGTTAGAAGCGGGAGTACCGGGGAGCTGTTTTTT	CSVRSGSTGELFF
TRBV7-3	TRBD1	TRBJ2-1	TGTGCCAGCAGCTTGGGACAGGGCCATAATGAGCAGTTCTTC	CASSLGQGHNEQFF